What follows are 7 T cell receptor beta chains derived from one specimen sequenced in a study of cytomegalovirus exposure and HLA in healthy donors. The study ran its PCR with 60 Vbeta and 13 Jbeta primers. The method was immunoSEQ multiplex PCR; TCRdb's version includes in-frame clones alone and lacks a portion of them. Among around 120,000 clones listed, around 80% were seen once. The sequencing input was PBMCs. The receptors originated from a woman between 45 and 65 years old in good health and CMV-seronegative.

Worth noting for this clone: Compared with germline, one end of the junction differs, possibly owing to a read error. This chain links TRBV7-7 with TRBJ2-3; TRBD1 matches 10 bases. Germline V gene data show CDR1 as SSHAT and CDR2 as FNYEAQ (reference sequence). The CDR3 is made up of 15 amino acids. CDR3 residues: CASSLGDRGKDTQYF. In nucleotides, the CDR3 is TGTGCTAGCAGCTTAGGGGACAGGGGAAAAGATACGCAGTATTTT.

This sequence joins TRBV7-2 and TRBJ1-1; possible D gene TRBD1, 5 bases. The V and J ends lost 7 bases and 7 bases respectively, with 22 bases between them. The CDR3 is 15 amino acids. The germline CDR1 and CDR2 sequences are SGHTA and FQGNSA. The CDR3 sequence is CASTGAGLGRDEAFF. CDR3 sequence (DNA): TGTGCCAGCACGGGAGCAGGACTTGGCAGGGATGAAGCTTTCTTT.

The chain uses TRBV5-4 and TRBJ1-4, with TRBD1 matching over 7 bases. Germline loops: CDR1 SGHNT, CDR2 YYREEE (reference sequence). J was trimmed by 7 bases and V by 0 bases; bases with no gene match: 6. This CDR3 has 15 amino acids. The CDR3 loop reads CASSLETGPAEKLFF. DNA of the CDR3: TGTGCCAGCAGCTTGGAGACAGGGCCCGCTGAAAAACTGTTTTTT.

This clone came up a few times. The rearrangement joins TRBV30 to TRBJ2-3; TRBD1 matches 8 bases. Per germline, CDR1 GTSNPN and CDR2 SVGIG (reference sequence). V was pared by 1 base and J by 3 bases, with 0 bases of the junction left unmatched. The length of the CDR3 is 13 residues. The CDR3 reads CAWSGTGTDTQYF. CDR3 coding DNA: TGTGCCTGGAGTGGGACAGGGACAGATACGCAGTATTTT.

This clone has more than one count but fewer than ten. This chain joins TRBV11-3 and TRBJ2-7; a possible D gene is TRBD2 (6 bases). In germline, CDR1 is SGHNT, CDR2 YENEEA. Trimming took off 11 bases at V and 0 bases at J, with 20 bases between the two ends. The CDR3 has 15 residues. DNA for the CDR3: TGTGCCCATGACTACGGGAGAGCCTACTCCTACGAGCAGTACTTC. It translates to CAHDYGRAYSYEQYF.

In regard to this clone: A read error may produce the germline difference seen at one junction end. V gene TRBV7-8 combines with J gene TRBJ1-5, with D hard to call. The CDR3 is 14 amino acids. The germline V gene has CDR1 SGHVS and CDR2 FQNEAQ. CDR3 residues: CASSLAQEGQPQNF. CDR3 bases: TGTGCCAGCAGCTTAGCGCAGGAGGGCCAGCCCCAGAATTTT.

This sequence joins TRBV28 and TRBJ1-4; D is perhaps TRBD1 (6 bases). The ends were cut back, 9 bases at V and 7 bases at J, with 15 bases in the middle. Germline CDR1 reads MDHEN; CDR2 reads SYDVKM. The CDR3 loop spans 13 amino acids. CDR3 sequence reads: CASWGRGLEKLFF. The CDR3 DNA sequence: TGTGCCAGTTGGGGGCGCGGCCTTGAAAAACTGTTTTTT. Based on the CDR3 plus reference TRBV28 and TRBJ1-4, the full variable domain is DVKVTQSSRYLVKRTGEKVFLECVQDMDHENMFWYRQDPGLGLRLIYFSYDVKMKEKGDIPEGYSVSREKKERFSLILESASTNQTSMYLCASWGRGLEKLFFGSGTQLSVL.